Here is one T cell receptor beta chain with its context. What antigen it recognizes has not been identified. The record has no base qualities; no much larger clone is one base away. Patients were selected for having adequate residual fresh-frozen tumor tissue and more than two years of available survival data. Although molecular status otherwise differed among the glioblastoma patients, no patient had an isocitrate dehydrogenase mutation. PBMC were collected before vaccination, two weeks after the third vaccination, and at tumor progression if tumor progression occurred. The Qiagen DNeasy Blood extraction Kit was used to extract genomic DNA. These data originate in a study of glioma-infiltrating T cells after dendritic cell vaccination (dated by TCRdb to between 2015 and 2016). Broadly, across the study: The cohort comprised roughly 15 glioblastoma patients from Phase I and II dendritic cell vaccination trials, 9 newly diagnosed and 6 with recurrent disease. Survival after dendritic cell vaccination was correlated with TCR sequencing metrics such as TIL content and the overlap between tumor and blood repertoires. Deep sequencing of TCR beta CDR3 regions was used to quantify tumor-infiltrating lymphocyte content and compare tumor and blood repertoires in dendritic cell-vaccinated glioblastoma patients. Between the early 2000s and the early 2010s, patients were given autologous tumor lysate-pulsed dendritic cell vaccination. Each patient got three intradermal injections of the dendritic cell vaccine, spaced at biweekly intervals, in the arm below the axilla. The vaccine consisted of monocyte-derived dendritic cells cultured about 7 days with IL-4 and GM-CSF, then pulsed overnight with autologous tumor lysate.

The immunoSEQ assay amplified TCRB CDR3 regions from approximately 2 micrograms of genomic DNA, or from all available DNA when less than that amount was available. The multiplex PCR employed 60 forward primers targeting TCR V beta segments and 13 reverse primers targeting J beta segments. To estimate reads per starting template, synthetic control templates were spiked into each sample at limiting dilution. The Illumina HiSeq System generated 87 bp sequencing reads. The paper's data handling went like this. To remove PCR and sequencing errors, closely related sequences were merged with a nearest neighbor algorithm. TCR overlap was defined as the percentage of unique tumor TCR beta sequences that were also present in the same patient's peripheral blood. The clones in this table, taken by TCRdb from immuneACCESS, are in-frame only. Not every clone is retained; where verified, under half of the shortfall comes from an unresolved V gene, and the cause of the rest is unknown. V, J and clone size are taken as reported in that table, and D and trimming were inferred from the DNA itself. The sample yields approximately 84,000 clones; around 86% were counted once. The ten largest clonotypes hold about a sixth of the sample.

What the authors observed across the whole study: No direct relationship between TCR clonality and survival was found, suggesting a diverse polyclonal response may matter. Higher estimated pretreatment TIL content predicted longer time to progression and overall survival after dendritic cell vaccination. The three-group TCR overlap response model was characterized as speculative, and prospective validation of the model was stated to be required. The cohort was small and heterogeneous, few patients had complete blood and tumor sets, and even fewer had initial-recurrent tumor pairs.

CDR1 is given as SGHTA and CDR2 as FQGTGA, both from the germline V gene. The V end loses 2 bases and the J end loses 6 bases, and a stretch of 11 bases separates them. From cysteine to phenylalanine, the CDR3 is 15 amino acids long. Left in the record is the CDR3 DNA by itself, 45 bases read in frame from the first base. Material: blood, obtained before dendritic cell vaccination. Recombination connected TRBV7-3 to TRBJ1-6; the best D guess is TRBD1, with 5 bases matching. This receptor was taken from a human donor with glioblastoma. The sequenced DNA: TGTGCCAGCAGCTTAGATAGTGACAGTAATTCACCCCTCCACTTT. Translated, this is CASSLDSDSNSPLHF.